Sequencing of this TCR beta chain was carried out in a study of T-cell memory formation after mild COVID-19. Across the study: Clustering of TCRs was largely donor specific. General study points: The finding that pre-infection memory included some responding clones suggested that cross-reactive memory joined. Day 15 to 85 contracting clones showed balanced CD4/CD8; later expanders leaned CD4+.

The CDR3 contains 14 residues. V lost 1 base to trimming and J lost 3 bases; unmatched junction nucleotides: 6. Germline V lookup: CDR1 DFQATT, CDR2 SNEGSKA (reference sequence). This clonotype was seen repeatedly, ten times or more. Its specificity is unknown. TCRdb called the 5' RACE reads again in MiXCR, with one record for every CDR3 protein. The sample carries 430,000 or so distinct CDR3 sequences, around 25% recorded once. Material: PBMCs or a T cell subset sorted from them (not recorded which). The rearrangement joins TRBV20-1 to TRBJ2-7, with 7 positions matching TRBD1. The sequence was collected from an adult woman who had mild COVID-19 (a few samples of this study predate the infection). Cell type and time point are not known. DNA of the CDR3: TGCAGTGCTAGAGGGACAGGATCTGACTACGAGCAGTACTTC. Amino acid sequence: CSARGTGSDYEQYF.